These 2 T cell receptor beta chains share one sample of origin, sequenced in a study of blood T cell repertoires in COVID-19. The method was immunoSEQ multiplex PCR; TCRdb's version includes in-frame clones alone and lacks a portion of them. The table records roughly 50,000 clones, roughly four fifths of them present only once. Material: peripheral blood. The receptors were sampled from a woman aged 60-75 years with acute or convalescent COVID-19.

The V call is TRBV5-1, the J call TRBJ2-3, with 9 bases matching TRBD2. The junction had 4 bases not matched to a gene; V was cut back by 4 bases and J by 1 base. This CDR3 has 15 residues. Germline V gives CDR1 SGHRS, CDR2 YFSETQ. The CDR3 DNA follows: TGCGCCAGCAGCCCTCAGCGGGGGGGCACAGATACGCAGTATTTT. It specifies CASSPQRGGTDTQYF.

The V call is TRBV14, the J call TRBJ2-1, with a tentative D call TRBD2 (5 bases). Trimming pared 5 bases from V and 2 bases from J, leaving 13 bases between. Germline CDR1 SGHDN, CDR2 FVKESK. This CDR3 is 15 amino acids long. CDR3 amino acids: CASSSPGLPYNEQFF. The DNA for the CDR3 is TGTGCCAGCAGCTCTCCTGGACTGCCCTACAATGAGCAGTTCTTC.